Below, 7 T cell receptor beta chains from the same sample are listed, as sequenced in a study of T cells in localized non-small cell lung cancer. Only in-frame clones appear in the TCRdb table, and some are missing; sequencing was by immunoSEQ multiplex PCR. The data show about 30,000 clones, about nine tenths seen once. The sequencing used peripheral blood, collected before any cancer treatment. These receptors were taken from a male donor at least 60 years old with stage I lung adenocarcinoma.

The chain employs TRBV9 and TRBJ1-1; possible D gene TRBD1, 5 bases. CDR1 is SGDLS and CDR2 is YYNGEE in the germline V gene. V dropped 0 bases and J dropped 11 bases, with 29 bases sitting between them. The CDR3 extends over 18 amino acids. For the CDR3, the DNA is TGTGCCAGCAGCGTAGAGGTGGGCTTATTGAGACAGATGGCGTTGGCTTTCTTT. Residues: CASSVEVGLLRQMALAFF.

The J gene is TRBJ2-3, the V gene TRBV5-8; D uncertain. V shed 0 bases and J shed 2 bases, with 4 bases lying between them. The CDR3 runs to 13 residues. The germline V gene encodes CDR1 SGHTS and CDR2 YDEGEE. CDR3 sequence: CASSLGFTDTQYF. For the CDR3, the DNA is TGTGCCAGCAGCTTGGGGTTCACAGATACGCAGTATTTT.

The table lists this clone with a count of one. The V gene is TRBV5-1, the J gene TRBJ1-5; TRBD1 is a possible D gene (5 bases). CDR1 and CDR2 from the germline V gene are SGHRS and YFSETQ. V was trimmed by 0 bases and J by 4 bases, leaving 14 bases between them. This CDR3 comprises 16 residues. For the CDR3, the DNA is TGCGCCAGCAGCTTGGATGGCGACAGTTCTAATCAGCCCCAGCATTTT. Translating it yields CASSLDGDSSNQPQHF.

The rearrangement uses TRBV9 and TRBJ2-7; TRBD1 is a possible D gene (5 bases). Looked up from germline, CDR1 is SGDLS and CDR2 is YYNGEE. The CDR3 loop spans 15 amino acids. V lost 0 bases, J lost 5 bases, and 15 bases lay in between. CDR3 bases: TGTGCCAGCAGCGTAGGGTCGCAGGGAATGCACGAGCAGTACTTC. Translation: CASSVGSQGMHEQYF.

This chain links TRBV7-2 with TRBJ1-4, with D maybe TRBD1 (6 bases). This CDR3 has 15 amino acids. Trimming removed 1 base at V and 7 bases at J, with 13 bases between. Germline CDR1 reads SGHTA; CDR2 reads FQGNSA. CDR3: CASSLEGGRFEKLFF. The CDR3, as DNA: TGTGCCAGCAGCTTAGAAGGGGGGCGATTTGAAAAACTGTTTTTT.

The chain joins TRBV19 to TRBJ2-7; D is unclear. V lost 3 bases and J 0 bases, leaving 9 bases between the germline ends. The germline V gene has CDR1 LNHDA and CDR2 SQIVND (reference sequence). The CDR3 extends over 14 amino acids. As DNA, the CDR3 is TGTGCCAGTAGTATCAGTCTGAGCTCCTACGAGCAGTACTTC. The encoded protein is CASSISLSSYEQYF.

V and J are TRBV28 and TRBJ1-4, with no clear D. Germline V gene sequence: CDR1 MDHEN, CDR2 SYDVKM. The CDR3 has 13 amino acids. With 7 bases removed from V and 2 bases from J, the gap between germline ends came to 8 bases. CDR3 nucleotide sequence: TGTGCCAGCAACCGGGCCACTAATGAAAAACTGTTTTTT. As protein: CASNRATNEKLFF.